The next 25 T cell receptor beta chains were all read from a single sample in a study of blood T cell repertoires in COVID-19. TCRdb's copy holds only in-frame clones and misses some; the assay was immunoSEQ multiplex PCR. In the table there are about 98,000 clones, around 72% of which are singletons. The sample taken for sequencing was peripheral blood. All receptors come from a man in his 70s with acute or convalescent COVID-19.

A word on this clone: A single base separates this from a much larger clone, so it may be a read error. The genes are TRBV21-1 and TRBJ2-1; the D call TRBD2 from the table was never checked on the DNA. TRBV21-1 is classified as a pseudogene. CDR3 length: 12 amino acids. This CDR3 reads CASNPRRPGGFF. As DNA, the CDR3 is TGTGCCAGCAACCCACGACGGCCAGGAGGGTTCTTC.

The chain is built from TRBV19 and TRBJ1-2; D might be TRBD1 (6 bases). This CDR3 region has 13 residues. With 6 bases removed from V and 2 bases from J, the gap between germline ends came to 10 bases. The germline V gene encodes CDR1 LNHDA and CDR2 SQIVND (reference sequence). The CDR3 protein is CASSPTGNYGYTF. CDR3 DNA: TGTGCCAGTAGCCCCACAGGGAACTATGGCTACACCTTC.

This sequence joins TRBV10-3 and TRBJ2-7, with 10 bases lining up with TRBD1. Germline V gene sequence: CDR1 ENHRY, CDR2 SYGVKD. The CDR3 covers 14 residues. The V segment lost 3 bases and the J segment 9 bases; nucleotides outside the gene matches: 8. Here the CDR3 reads CAISDFGQGVGQYF. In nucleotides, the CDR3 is TGTGCCATCAGTGATTTCGGACAGGGGGTGGGGCAGTACTTC.

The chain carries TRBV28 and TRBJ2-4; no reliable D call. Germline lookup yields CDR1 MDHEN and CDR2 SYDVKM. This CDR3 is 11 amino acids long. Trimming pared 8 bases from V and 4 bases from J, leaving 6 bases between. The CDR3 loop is CASHQKNIQYF. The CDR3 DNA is TGTGCCAGCCATCAGAAAAACATTCAGTACTTC.

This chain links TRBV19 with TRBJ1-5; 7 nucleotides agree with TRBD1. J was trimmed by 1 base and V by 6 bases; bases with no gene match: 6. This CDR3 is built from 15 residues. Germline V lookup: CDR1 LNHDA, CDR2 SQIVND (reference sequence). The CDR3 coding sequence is TGTGCCAGTAGCTATACAGGGGTCAGCAATCAGCCCCAGCATTTT. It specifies CASSYTGVSNQPQHF.

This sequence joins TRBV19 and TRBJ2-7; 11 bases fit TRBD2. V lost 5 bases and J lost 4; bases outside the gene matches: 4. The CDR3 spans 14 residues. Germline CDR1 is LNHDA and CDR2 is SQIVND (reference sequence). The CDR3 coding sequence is TGTGCCAGTAGTCAGGGACTAGCGGTTTACGAGCAGTACTTC. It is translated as CASSQGLAVYEQYF. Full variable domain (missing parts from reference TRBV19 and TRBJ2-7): DGGITQSPKYLFRKEGQNVTLSCEQNLNHDAMYWYRQDPGQGLRLIYYSQIVNDFQKGDIAEGYSVSREKKESFPLTVTSAQKNPTAFYLCASSQGLAVYEQYFGPGTRLTVT.

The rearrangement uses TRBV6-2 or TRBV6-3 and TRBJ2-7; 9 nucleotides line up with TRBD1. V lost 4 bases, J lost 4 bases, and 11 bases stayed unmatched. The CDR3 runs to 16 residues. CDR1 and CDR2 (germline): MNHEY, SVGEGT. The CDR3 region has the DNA TGTGCCAGCAGTTCGCCCTCCGGGACAGGGATTTACGAGCAGTACTTC. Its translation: CASSSPSGTGIYEQYF.

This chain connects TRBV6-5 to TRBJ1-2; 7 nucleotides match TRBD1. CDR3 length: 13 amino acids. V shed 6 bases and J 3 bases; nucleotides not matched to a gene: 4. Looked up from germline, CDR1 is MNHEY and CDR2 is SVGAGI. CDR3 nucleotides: TGTGCCAGCAGGCAAGGGGGCGACTATGGCTACACCTTC. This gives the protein CASRQGGDYGYTF.

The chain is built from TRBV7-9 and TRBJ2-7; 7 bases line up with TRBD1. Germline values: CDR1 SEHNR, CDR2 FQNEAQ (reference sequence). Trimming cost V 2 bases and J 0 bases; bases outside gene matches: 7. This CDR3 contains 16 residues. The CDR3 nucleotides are TGTGCCAGCAGCTTACCCACAGGGGTGCACTCCTACGAGCAGTACTTC. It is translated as CASSLPTGVHSYEQYF.

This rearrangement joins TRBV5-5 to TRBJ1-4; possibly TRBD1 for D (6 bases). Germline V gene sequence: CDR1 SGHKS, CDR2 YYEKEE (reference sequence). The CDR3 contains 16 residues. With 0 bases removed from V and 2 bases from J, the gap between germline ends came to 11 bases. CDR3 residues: CASSLARGSTNEKLFF. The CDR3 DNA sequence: TGTGCCAGCAGCTTGGCCAGGGGAAGCACTAATGAAAAACTGTTTTTT. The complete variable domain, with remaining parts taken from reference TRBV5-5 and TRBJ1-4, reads DAGVTQSPTHLIKTRGQQVTLRCSPISGHKSVSWYQQVLGQGPQFIFQYYEKEERGRGNFPDRFSARQFPNYSSELNVNALLLGDSALYLCASSLARGSTNEKLFFGSGTQLSVL.

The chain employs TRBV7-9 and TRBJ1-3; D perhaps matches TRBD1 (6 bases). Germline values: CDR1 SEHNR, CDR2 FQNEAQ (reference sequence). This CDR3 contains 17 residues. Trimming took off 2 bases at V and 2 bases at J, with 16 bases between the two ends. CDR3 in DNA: TGTGCCAGCAGCTTATATATTACAGGGCTGGCTGGAAACACCATATATTTT. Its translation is CASSLYITGLAGNTIYF.

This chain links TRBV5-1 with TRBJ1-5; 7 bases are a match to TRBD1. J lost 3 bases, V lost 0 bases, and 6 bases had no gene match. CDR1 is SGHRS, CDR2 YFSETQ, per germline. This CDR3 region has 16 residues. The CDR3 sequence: CASSLEQGSHNQPQHF. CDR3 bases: TGCGCCAGCAGCTTGGAACAGGGGAGCCACAATCAGCCCCAGCATTTT.

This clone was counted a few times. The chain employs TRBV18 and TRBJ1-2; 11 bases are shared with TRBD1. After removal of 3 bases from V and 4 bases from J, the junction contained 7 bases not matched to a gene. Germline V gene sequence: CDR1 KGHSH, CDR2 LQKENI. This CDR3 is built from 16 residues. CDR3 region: CASSPGQGESIYGYTF. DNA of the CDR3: TGTGCCAGCTCACCGGGACAGGGGGAATCGATCTATGGCTACACCTTC.

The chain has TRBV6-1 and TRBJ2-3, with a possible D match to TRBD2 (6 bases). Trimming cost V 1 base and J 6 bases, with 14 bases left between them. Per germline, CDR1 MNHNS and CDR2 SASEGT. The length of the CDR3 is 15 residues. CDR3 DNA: TGTGCCAGCAGTGAAGAGAAGTTTCGGGGGGATACGCAGTATTTT. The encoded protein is CASSEEKFRGDTQYF.

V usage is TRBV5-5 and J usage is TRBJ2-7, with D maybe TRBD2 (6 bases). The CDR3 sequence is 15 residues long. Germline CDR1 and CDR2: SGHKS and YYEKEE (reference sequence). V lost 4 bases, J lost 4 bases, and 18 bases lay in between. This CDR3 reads CASSPGTPRPYEQYF. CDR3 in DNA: TGTGCCAGCAGCCCCGGGACTCCCAGACCGTACGAGCAGTACTTC. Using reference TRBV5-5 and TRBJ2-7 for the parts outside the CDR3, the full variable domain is DAGVTQSPTHLIKTRGQQVTLRCSPISGHKSVSWYQQVLGQGPQFIFQYYEKEERGRGNFPDRFSARQFPNYSSELNVNALLLGDSALYLCASSPGTPRPYEQYFGPGTRLTVT.

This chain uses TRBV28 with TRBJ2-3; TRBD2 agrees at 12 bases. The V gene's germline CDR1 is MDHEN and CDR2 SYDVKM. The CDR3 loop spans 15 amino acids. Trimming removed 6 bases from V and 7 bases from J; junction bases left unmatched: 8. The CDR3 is CASRLTSGRVYTQYF. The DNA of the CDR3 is TGTGCCAGCAGACTGACTAGCGGGAGAGTGTATACGCAGTATTTT.

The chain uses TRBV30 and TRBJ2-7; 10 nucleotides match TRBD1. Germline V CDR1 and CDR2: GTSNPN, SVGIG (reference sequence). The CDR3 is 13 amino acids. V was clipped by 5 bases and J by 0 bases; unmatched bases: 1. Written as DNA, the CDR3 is TGTGCCTGGGGGACAGGGGCCTCCTACGAGCAGTACTTC. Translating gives CAWGTGASYEQYF.

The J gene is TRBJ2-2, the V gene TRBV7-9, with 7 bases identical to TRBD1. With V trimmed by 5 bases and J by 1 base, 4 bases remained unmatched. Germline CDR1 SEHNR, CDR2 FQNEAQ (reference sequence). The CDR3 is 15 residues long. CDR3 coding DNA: TGTGCCAGCAGCCAATGGACAGGGAACACCGGGGAGCTGTTTTTT. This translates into CASSQWTGNTGELFF.

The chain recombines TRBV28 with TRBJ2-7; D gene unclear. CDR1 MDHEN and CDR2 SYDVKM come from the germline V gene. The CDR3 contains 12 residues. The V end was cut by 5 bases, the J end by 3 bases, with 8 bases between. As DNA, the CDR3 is TGTGCCAGCAGTCAAACAGTCTACGAGCAGTACTTC. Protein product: CASSQTVYEQYF.

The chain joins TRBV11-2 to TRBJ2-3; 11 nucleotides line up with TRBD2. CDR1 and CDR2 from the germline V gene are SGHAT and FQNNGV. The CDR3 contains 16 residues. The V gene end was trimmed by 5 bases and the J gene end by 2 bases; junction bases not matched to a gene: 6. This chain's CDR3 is CASSVGTSGPTDTQYF. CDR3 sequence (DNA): TGTGCCAGCAGCGTCGGGACTAGCGGCCCCACAGATACGCAGTATTTT.

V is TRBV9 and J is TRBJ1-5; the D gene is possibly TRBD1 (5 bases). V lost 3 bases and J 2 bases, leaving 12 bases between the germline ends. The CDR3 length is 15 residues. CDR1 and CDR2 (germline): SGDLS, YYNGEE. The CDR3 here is CASSATGVGNQPQHF. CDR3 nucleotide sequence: TGTGCCAGCAGCGCCACAGGAGTGGGCAATCAGCCCCAGCATTTT.

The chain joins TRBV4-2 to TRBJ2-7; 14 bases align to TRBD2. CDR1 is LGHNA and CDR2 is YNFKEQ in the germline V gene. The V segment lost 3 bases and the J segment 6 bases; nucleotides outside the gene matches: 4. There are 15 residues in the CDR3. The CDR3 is CASSQGLAGDGEQYF. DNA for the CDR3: TGTGCCAGCAGCCAGGGACTAGCGGGAGACGGCGAGCAGTACTTC.

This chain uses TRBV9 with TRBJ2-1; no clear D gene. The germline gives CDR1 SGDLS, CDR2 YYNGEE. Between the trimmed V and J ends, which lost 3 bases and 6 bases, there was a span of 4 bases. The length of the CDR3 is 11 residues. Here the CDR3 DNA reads TGTGCCAGCAGCGAGCGCAATGAGCAGTTCTTC. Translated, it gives CASSERNEQFF.

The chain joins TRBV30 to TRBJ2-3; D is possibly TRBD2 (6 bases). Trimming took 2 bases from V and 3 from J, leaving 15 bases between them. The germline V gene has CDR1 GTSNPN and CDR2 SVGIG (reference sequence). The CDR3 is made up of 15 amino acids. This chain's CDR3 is CAWSRSAGRTDTQYF. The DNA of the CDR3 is TGTGCCTGGAGTAGGTCCGCGGGACGGACAGATACGCAGTATTTT.

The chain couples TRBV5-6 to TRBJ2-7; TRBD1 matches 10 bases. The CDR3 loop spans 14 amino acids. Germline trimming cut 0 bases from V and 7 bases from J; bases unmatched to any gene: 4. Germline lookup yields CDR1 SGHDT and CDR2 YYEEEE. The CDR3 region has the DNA TGTGCCAGCAGCTTGGGACAGGGGGCGCGAGAGCAGTACTTC. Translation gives CASSLGQGAREQYF.